This T cell receptor (beta chain) was captured in a study of monozygotic twins with inflammatory bowel disease. General observations from the study: IBD patients exhibited fewer clonotypes shared with other individuals than healthy twins, particularly with disease activity.

Germline values: CDR1 SGHAT, CDR2 FQNNGV. There are 18 residues in the CDR3. About this clonotype: Its target is not known.

UMIs bearing a 6-nucleotide sample barcode were added through template switching. TCRdb reprocessed the 5' RACE reads, keeping one entry per CDR3 protein, no DNA. This sample's table has about 450,000 distinct CDR3 sequences. The clonotype was recovered from a human donor with ulcerative colitis or Crohn's disease, or a healthy co-twin of an affected twin (not recorded which). The material sequenced was blood. V usage is TRBV11-2 and J usage is TRBJ1-1; the D call of TRBD1 rests on TCRdb alone, since no DNA is present to check it. This CDR3 reads CASSSNPTTAGTGPEAFF.